These 30 T cell receptor beta chains share one sample of origin, sequenced in a study of OX40 agonist ivuxolimab in advanced cancers. Sequenced by immunoSEQ multiplex PCR; TCRdb stores in-frame clones only, minus some. Among about 19,000 clones, 70% to 80% were seen once, and the ten largest hold 25% to 40%. The source material was CD4+ or CD8+ T cells sorted from blood, sampled in a trial of the OX40 agonist ivuxolimab. The origin of the receptors is an adult with an advanced solid tumor such as melanoma, head and neck, liver or kidney cancer.

This clone was seen only a few times. The rearrangement links TRBV18 to TRBJ1-2; no clear D gene. Trimming left V 5 bases short and J 6 bases short, with 19 bases between. The CDR3 has 15 residues. CDR1 and CDR2 (germline): KGHSH, LQKENI. As DNA, the CDR3 is TGTGCCAGCTCATCGGCGGCAGCCCCGGTCCATGGCTACACCTTC. Its protein product is CASSSAAAPVHGYTF. Combining the CDR3 with reference TRBV18 and TRBJ1-2 gives the whole variable domain NAGVMQNPRHLVRRRGQEARLRCSPMKGHSHVYWYRQLPEEGLKFMVYLQKENIIDESGMPKERFSAEFPKEGPSILRIQQVVRGDSAAYFCASSSAAAPVHGYTFGSGTRLTVV.

The sample holds one count of this clone. The rearrangement uses TRBV19 and TRBJ2-7; TRBD2 matches at 7 bases. CDR3 length: 13 amino acids. Germline-derived CDR1 and CDR2 are LNHDA and SQIVND (reference sequence). The V and J ends lost 3 bases and 4 bases, in that order; junction bases with no gene match: 3. In nucleotides, the CDR3 is TGTGCCAGTAGTATCTTAGCGGGTTACGAGCAGTACTTC. Translating gives CASSILAGYEQYF. The complete variable domain, with remaining parts taken from reference TRBV19 and TRBJ2-7, reads DGGITQSPKYLFRKEGQNVTLSCEQNLNHDAMYWYRQDPGQGLRLIYYSQIVNDFQKGDIAEGYSVSREKKESFPLTVTSAQKNPTAFYLCASSILAGYEQYFGPGTRLTVT.

In DNA form, the CDR3 reads TGTGCCAGCAGCCCCGCGCCTGGGGATTCGAACACTGAAGCTTTCTTT. This gives the protein CASSPAPGDSNTEAFF. This chain uses TRBV7-9 with TRBJ1-1; D remains unclear. Germline-derived CDR1 and CDR2 are SEHNR and FQNEAQ (reference sequence). The CDR3 consists of 16 residues. V was clipped by 5 bases and J by 1 base, with 17 bases between them.

This clone is a singleton in its sample. The rearrangement joins TRBV9 to TRBJ2-5; 7 bases align to TRBD2. The CDR3 is made up of 14 amino acids. The ends lost 3 bases at V and 0 bases at J; junction bases unmatched: 2. The germline CDR1 and CDR2 sequences are SGDLS and YYNGEE. CDR3 bases: TGTGCCAGCAGCGGTAGCGGGCACCAAGAGACCCAGTACTTC. It yields the protein CASSGSGHQETQYF.

By frequency in the sample, this clone is medium-sized. The V call is TRBV27, the J call TRBJ1-2; D is undetermined. The CDR3 totals 14 residues. V was pared by 0 bases and J by 7 bases, with 12 bases between. The germline CDR1 and CDR2 sequences are MNHEY and SMNVEV (reference sequence). CDR3 coding DNA: TGTGCCAGCAGTTTATCGACTCTAGAGAGTGGCTACACCTTC. It encodes CASSLSTLESGYTF.

The chain couples TRBV7-9 to TRBJ2-5; D uncertain. The CDR3 sequence is 13 residues long. Germline V gives CDR1 SEHNR, CDR2 FQNEAQ (reference sequence). Trimming pared 5 bases from V and 1 base from J, leaving 8 bases between. CDR3 in amino acids: CASSPRGQETQYF. DNA for the CDR3: TGTGCCAGCAGCCCCCGTGGCCAAGAGACCCAGTACTTC.

This clone was detected a few times. The CDR3 sequence is CASSFYRNQETQYF. In nucleotides, the CDR3 is TGTGCCAGCAGTTTTTACAGGAACCAAGAGACCCAGTACTTC. J is TRBJ2-5 and V is TRBV28; tentatively, D is TRBD1 (5 bases). V was clipped by 3 bases and J by 0 bases, with 8 bases between them. Germline assignment: CDR1 MDHEN and CDR2 SYDVKM. This CDR3 is built from 14 residues.

V is TRBV4-1 and J is TRBJ2-1, with TRBD2 as a possible D gene (5 bases). The CDR3 loop spans 16 amino acids. The V end was cut by 0 bases, the J end by 0 bases, with 9 bases between. Germline V gene sequence: CDR1 MGHRA, CDR2 YSYEKL. The CDR3, as DNA: TGCGCCAGCAGCCAAGATCAAGGGAGCTCCTACAATGAGCAGTTCTTC. Protein sequence: CASSQDQGSSYNEQFF.

The chain employs TRBV18 and TRBJ1-2; 9 bases map to TRBD1. The J segment lost 6 bases and the V segment lost 0 bases, leaving 2 bases of the junction unmatched. Germline values: CDR1 KGHSH, CDR2 LQKENI. The CDR3 is 14 residues long. Here the CDR3 DNA reads TGTGCCAGCTCACCACCGGACAGGGGAGATGGCTACACCTTC. Its translation is CASSPPDRGDGYTF.

The chain joins TRBV5-4 to TRBJ2-6, with a tentative D call TRBD2 (6 bases). The CDR3 totals 15 residues. Trimming removed 1 base at V and 2 bases at J, with 7 bases between. Germline V gene data show CDR1 as SGHNT and CDR2 as YYREEE (reference sequence). The CDR3 bases are TGTGCCAGCAGCTTGTGGGGGGCTGGGGCCAACGTCCTGACTTTC. This encodes CASSLWGAGANVLTF.

This rearrangement joins TRBV6-6 to TRBJ1-2, with TRBD1 matching 10 bases. CDR3 length: 15 amino acids. CDR1 is MNHNY, CDR2 SVGAGI, per germline (reference sequence). The V gene end was trimmed by 6 bases and the J gene end by 13 bases; junction bases not matched to a gene: 17. The CDR3, as DNA: TGTGCCAGCAGCACCGGGACAGGGGTAATTCCTCCGCCCACCTTC. It codes for CASSTGTGVIPPPTF.

The V and J genes are TRBV4-1 and TRBJ2-1; D gene ambiguous. This CDR3 is 15 amino acids long. Germline loops: CDR1 MGHRA, CDR2 YSYEKL. Trimming stripped 0 bases from V and 2 bases from J, with 8 bases between. The CDR3, as DNA: TGCGCCAGCAGCCAAGAGGGCAGACCCTACAATGAGCAGTTCTTC. It yields the protein CASSQEGRPYNEQFF.

The J gene is TRBJ2-7, the V gene TRBV6-1, with no clear D. From germline, CDR1 is MNHNS and CDR2 SASEGT. This CDR3 is 12 amino acids long. With 5 bases removed from V and 4 bases from J, the gap between germline ends came to 9 bases. The CDR3 DNA follows: TGTGCCAGCAGTACGGTCGGGTACGAGCAGTACTTC. It yields the protein CASSTVGYEQYF.

The gene calls are TRBV5-1 and TRBJ2-1; maybe TRBD1 (5 bases). V dropped 2 bases and J dropped 0 bases, with 9 bases sitting between them. This CDR3 region has 15 residues. Germline loops: CDR1 SGHRS, CDR2 YFSETQ. The CDR3 sequence: CASSFDSSSYNEQFF. CDR3 nucleotides: TGCGCCAGCAGCTTTGACAGCAGCTCCTACAATGAGCAGTTCTTC.

This clone was observed a few times. The J gene is TRBJ2-7, the V gene TRBV7-2, with TRBD1 matching over 7 bases. The V gene end was trimmed by 1 base and the J gene end by 2 bases; junction bases not matched to a gene: 5. The CDR3 has 15 amino acids. Germline assignment: CDR1 SGHTA and CDR2 FQGNSA. The chain's CDR3 is CASSLGGTEAYEQYF. CDR3 nucleotides: TGTGCCAGCAGCTTAGGAGGGACAGAAGCCTACGAGCAGTACTTC.

The chain uses TRBV27 and TRBJ2-7; the D gene is possibly TRBD1 (5 bases). The CDR3 runs to 13 residues. The V gene lost 0 bases and the J gene lost 5 bases, with 8 bases spanning the gap. CDR1 and CDR2 (germline): MNHEY, SMNVEV (reference sequence). Written as DNA, the CDR3 is TGTGCCAGCAGTTTATCCAGGGTCCACGAGCAGTACTTC. The encoded protein is CASSLSRVHEQYF.

The chain carries TRBV12-5 and TRBJ1-2; D perhaps matches TRBD1 (6 bases). Germline CDR1 LGHNT, CDR2 FRNRAP. V was clipped by 5 bases and J by 6 bases, with 19 bases between them. The CDR3 is made up of 15 amino acids. The CDR3 is CASGPSGGRLHGYTF. Written as DNA, the CDR3 is TGTGCTAGTGGTCCATCTGGGGGGCGGTTACATGGCTACACCTTC.

On this clone: This probably arose from a read error, given a far larger clone one base away. This chain uses TRBV7-5 with TRBJ2-7; the listed D gene, TRBD1, was not tested against the DNA. TRBV7-5 constitutes a pseudogene. The CDR3 spans 14 residues. The DNA for the CDR3 is TGTGCCAGCACCCCAGACAGGAGCTCCTACGAGCGGTACTTC. Amino acids: CASTPDRSSYERYF.

DNA of the CDR3: TGTGCCAGCAGCTTACGACAGGGGATAATCATGAACACTGAAGCTTTCTTT. Protein product: CASSLRQGIIMNTEAFF. The V call is TRBV14, the J call TRBJ1-1, with 8 bases fitting TRBD1. The CDR3 has 17 amino acids. The junction had 11 bases not matched to a gene; V was cut back by 5 bases and J by 0 bases. CDR1 and CDR2 from the germline V gene are SGHDN and FVKESK.

This chain uses TRBV18 with TRBJ2-3; tentatively, D is TRBD2 (6 bases). The CDR3 contains 13 residues. Trimming cost V 6 bases and J 2 bases, with 9 bases left between them. CDR1 is KGHSH, CDR2 LQKENI, per germline. This chain's CDR3 is CASSAGNTDTQYF. DNA of the CDR3: TGTGCCAGCTCCGCGGGGAACACAGATACGCAGTATTTT. The full variable domain, completed using reference TRBV18 and TRBJ2-3, is NAGVMQNPRHLVRRRGQEARLRCSPMKGHSHVYWYRQLPEEGLKFMVYLQKENIIDESGMPKERFSAEFPKEGPSILRIQQVVRGDSAAYFCASSAGNTDTQYFGPGTRLTVL.

The chain joins TRBV28 to TRBJ1-2; 7 bases map to TRBD1. This CDR3 has 14 residues. The V gene's germline CDR1 is MDHEN and CDR2 SYDVKM. The trim removed 7 bases at V and 4 bases at J, leaving 9 bases unmatched. The CDR3 DNA reads TGTGCCAGCAACCCCGGGACAGAATCCTATGGCTACACCTTC. This codes for CASNPGTESYGYTF.

This clone is a singleton in its sample. The rearrangement links TRBV7-8 to TRBJ1-6, with D possibly being TRBD1 (5 bases). This CDR3 is built from 17 residues. The V gene's germline CDR1 is SGHVS and CDR2 FQNEAQ. Trimming removed 4 bases from V and 8 bases from J, with 21 bases in between. CDR3 coding DNA: TGTGCCAGCAGCTCGTATTTGGGAGCGGGGGATTATTCACCCCTCCACTTT. It is translated as CASSSYLGAGDYSPLHF. The complete variable domain, with remaining parts taken from reference TRBV7-8 and TRBJ1-6, reads GAGVSQSPRYKVAKRGQDVALRCDPISGHVSLFWYQQALGQGPEFLTYFQNEAQLDKSGLPSDRFFAERPEGSVSTLKIQRTQQEDSAVYLCASSSYLGAGDYSPLHFGNGTRLTVT.

The J gene is TRBJ2-7, the V gene TRBV7-2; no reliable D call. V lost 5 bases, J lost 5 bases, and 22 bases lay in between. This CDR3 contains 16 residues. Germline values: CDR1 SGHTA, CDR2 FQGNSA. CDR3 sequence: CASSPSLFFPGNEQYF. The DNA of the CDR3 is TGTGCCAGCAGCCCCTCCTTATTTTTTCCAGGAAACGAGCAGTACTTC.

This chain connects TRBV27 to TRBJ1-2; 9 positions agree with TRBD1. The junction had 11 bases not matched to a gene; V was cut back by 4 bases and J by 8 bases. Germline-derived CDR1 and CDR2 are MNHEY and SMNVEV (reference sequence). CDR3 length: 15 residues. CDR3 protein: CASSSRTGAAGGYTF. Written as DNA, the CDR3 is TGTGCCAGCAGTTCAAGGACAGGGGCGGCGGGGGGCTACACCTTC.

This chain uses TRBV4-2 with TRBJ2-7, with 10 bases lining up with TRBD1. V gave up 5 bases and J gave up 3 bases; unmatched junction bases: 4. Germline V CDR1 and CDR2: LGHNA, YNFKEQ. The CDR3 sequence is 14 residues long. CDR3 residues: CASSGGTGVYEQYF. DNA for the CDR3: TGTGCCAGCAGCGGAGGGACAGGGGTCTACGAGCAGTACTTC.

The rearrangement uses TRBV14 and TRBJ2-7; D ambiguous. With 1 base removed from V and 5 bases from J, the gap between germline ends came to 9 bases. Germline CDR1 is SGHDN and CDR2 is FVKESK. CDR3 length: 13 amino acids. The CDR3 sequence is CASSQGYGHEQYF. The DNA for the CDR3 is TGTGCCAGCAGCCAAGGCTACGGACACGAGCAGTACTTC. Together with reference TRBV14 and TRBJ2-7, the CDR3 gives the full variable domain: EAGVTQFPSHSVIEKGQTVTLRCDPISGHDNLYWYRRVMGKEIKFLLHFVKESKQDESGMPNNRFLAERTGGTYSTLKVQPAELEDSGVYFCASSQGYGHEQYFGPGTRLTVT.

This chain uses TRBV5-1 with TRBJ1-6; D is ambiguous. The V gene's germline CDR1 is SGHRS and CDR2 YFSETQ. The CDR3 is 14 amino acids. V lost 0 bases to trimming and J lost 7 bases, with 8 bases between them. For the CDR3, the DNA is TGCGCCAGCAGCTTGGAACATCTGAATTCACCCCTCCACTTT. Protein product: CASSLEHLNSPLHF.

This clone was detected a few times. The chain links TRBV7-3 to TRBJ2-1, with TRBD2 as a possible D gene (6 bases). V was shortened by 2 bases and J by 7 bases, with 15 bases between the two germline ends. CDR1 is SGHTA and CDR2 is FQGTGA in the germline V gene. CDR3 length equals 15 residues. In DNA form, the CDR3 reads TGTGCCAGCAGCTTACGGGCAAGGAGGGATAATGAGCAGTTCTTC. Its protein is CASSLRARRDNEQFF.

V usage is TRBV6-5 and J usage is TRBJ1-1, with D hard to call. The ends were cut back, 0 bases at V and 5 bases at J, with 7 bases in the middle. CDR3 length: 13 amino acids. Looked up from germline, CDR1 is MNHEY and CDR2 is SVGAGI. This CDR3 is CASSYSKLTEAFF. The CDR3 DNA sequence: TGTGCCAGCAGTTACTCGAAACTGACTGAAGCTTTCTTT.

The V and J genes are TRBV19 and TRBJ1-5; 9 nucleotides match TRBD1. Germline V gene data show CDR1 as LNHDA and CDR2 as SQIVND (reference sequence). CDR3 size: 15 residues. With 1 base clipped from V and 8 bases from J, the junction kept 6 bases outside the gene matches. Here the CDR3 DNA reads TGTGCCAGTAGTATAGCTACAGGGGGCTTGGAGCCCCAGCATTTT. This translates into CASSIATGGLEPQHF.